This entry lists 16 T cell receptor beta chains sequenced from one sample in a study of blood T cells in healthy people across ages. Through a sample-barcoded 5' primer and a J-beta primer mix, a second PCR was run for 7 to 11 cycles. TCRdb ran MiXCR on the 5' RACE reads and lists one entry per CDR3 protein. The table shows 650,000 or so distinct CDR3 sequences, with roughly half occurring only once. Sequenced material: blood. The receptors stem from a woman older than 75 in good health.

The chain combines TRBV5-1 with TRBJ2-1; 8 bases align to TRBD1. Germline V gene data show CDR1 as SGHRS and CDR2 as YFSETQ. The CDR3 sequence is 16 residues long. V was clipped by 0 bases and J by 9 bases; unmatched bases: 11. CDR3 bases: TGCGCCAGCAGCTTGGGTGTAGGACAGGGATTCGGTGAGCAGTTCTTC. This translates into CASSLGVGQGFGEQFF.

The chain has TRBV4-1 and TRBJ2-3, with 13 bases fitting TRBD2. Trimming took 5 bases from V and 4 from J; bases not matched to a gene: 6. The length of the CDR3 is 16 residues. Germline V gene lookup returns CDR1 MGHRA and CDR2 YSYEKL. The CDR3 DNA reads TGCGCCAGCAGCACACGGACTAGCGGGGGTGCAGATACGCAGTATTTT. It translates to CASSTRTSGGADTQYF.

This rearrangement joins TRBV5-6 to TRBJ1-1, with TRBD1 identical over 8 bases. J lost 0 bases, V lost 4 bases, and 5 bases had no gene match. CDR3 size: 15 residues. CDR1 is SGHDT and CDR2 is YYEEEE in the germline V gene. The CDR3 sequence: CASSKPGQVNTEAFF. In nucleotides, the CDR3 is TGTGCCAGCAGCAAGCCGGGACAGGTGAACACTGAAGCTTTCTTT.

This clonotype was seen at least ten times. V gene TRBV20-1 combines with J gene TRBJ2-3, with D hard to call. V was trimmed by 6 bases and J by 3 bases, leaving 16 bases between them. CDR1 is DFQATT and CDR2 is SNEGSKA in the germline V gene (reference sequence). The CDR3 is 14 amino acids. CDR3 sequence reads: CSALDWRPTDTQYF. As DNA, the CDR3 is TGCAGTGCGCTAGATTGGCGACCAACAGATACGCAGTATTTT.

This clonotype showed up just once. This rearrangement joins TRBV20-1 to TRBJ2-2, with a tentative D call TRBD1 (6 bases). V was trimmed by 1 base and J by 2 bases, leaving 14 bases between them. CDR3 size: 16 residues. In germline, CDR1 is DFQATT, CDR2 SNEGSKA (reference sequence). The CDR3 loop is CSARASAQGNTGELFF. The CDR3 region has the DNA TGCAGTGCTAGAGCTAGTGCACAGGGTAACACCGGGGAGCTGTTTTTT.

There are many counts of this clonotype. The chain links TRBV25-1 to TRBJ1-4; D may be TRBD1 (6 bases). The V end lost 8 bases, the J end lost 5 bases, and 12 bases lay between the germline ends. Germline CDR1 is MGHDK and CDR2 is SYGVNS. CDR3 length: 13 amino acids. This CDR3 reads CASQDRLNEKLFF. CDR3 nucleotide sequence: TGTGCCAGCCAGGACAGACTAAATGAAAAACTGTTTTTT.

This chain connects TRBV7-9 to TRBJ2-7; possible D gene TRBD2, 6 bases. The germline V and J ends were trimmed by 7 bases and 3 bases, with 10 bases remaining between them. Germline CDR1 reads SEHNR; CDR2 reads FQNEAQ (reference sequence). The CDR3 length is 12 residues. In nucleotides, the CDR3 is TGTGCCAGCACCTCGGACTACTACGAGCAGTACTTC. It specifies CASTSDYYEQYF.

This clonotype has only a few counts. The V gene is TRBV7-2, the J gene TRBJ1-1; D not certain. With 2 bases removed from V and 6 bases from J, the gap between germline ends came to 13 bases. This CDR3 spans 14 amino acids. Germline V lookup: CDR1 SGHTA, CDR2 FQGNSA. The CDR3, as DNA: TGTGCCAGCAGCTTATCCGGGTATCTCGCTGAAGCTTTCTTT. Amino acid sequence: CASSLSGYLAEAFF.

This clonotype was detected ten times or more. The chain couples TRBV5-1 to TRBJ2-1, with D possibly being TRBD2 (5 bases). Germline CDR1 is SGHRS and CDR2 is YFSETQ. V lost 0 bases and J 0 bases, leaving 10 bases between the germline ends. There are 16 residues in the CDR3. The CDR3 here is CASSLAPGSSYNEQFF. The CDR3 nucleotides are TGCGCCAGCAGCTTGGCCCCGGGGAGCTCCTACAATGAGCAGTTCTTC.

There are a few counts of this clonotype. The rearrangement links TRBV3-1 to TRBJ1-2; 8 bases match TRBD1. The ends lost 0 bases at V and 3 bases at J; junction bases unmatched: 6. The CDR3 has 16 amino acids. From germline, CDR1 is LGHDT and CDR2 YNNKEL (reference sequence). CDR3 nucleotides: TGTGCCAGCAGCCAAGATCGGGCAGGGGGCCACTATGGCTACACCTTC. This translates into CASSQDRAGGHYGYTF.

The CDR3 spells CASSRGERDNEQFF. Written as DNA, the CDR3 is TGTGCCAGCAGCCGCGGGGAGAGAGACAATGAGCAGTTCTTC. V and J are TRBV3-1 and TRBJ2-1, with D possibly being TRBD2 (6 bases). This CDR3 spans 14 amino acids. Germline V gene sequence: CDR1 LGHDT, CDR2 YNNKEL (reference sequence). Between the trimmed V and J ends, which lost 4 bases and 5 bases, there was a span of 12 bases.

The chain joins TRBV24-1 to TRBJ2-7, with D possibly called TRBD1 or TRBD2 (5 bases each). V lost 3 bases and J lost 2, with 13 bases in between. The CDR3 is 15 residues long. The germline V gene has CDR1 KGHDR and CDR2 SFDVKD. The CDR3 spells CATSDGTLSPYEQYF. The CDR3 bases are TGTGCCACCAGTGATGGGACCCTGAGCCCCTACGAGCAGTACTTC.

In its sample, this clonotype was seen many times. The germline gene is not matched at one end of the junction; a read error may be the cause. Here the CDR3 reads CSRDGIGQYF. The CDR3, as DNA: TGCAGCAGGGATGGGATAGGGCAGTATTTT. The chain carries TRBV6-1 and TRBJ2-3, with a weak D call TRBD1 (5 bases). The germline gives CDR1 MNHNS, CDR2 SASEGT. This CDR3 has 10 amino acids.

This clonotype was recorded many times. The genes are TRBV20-1 and TRBJ2-3, with 7 bases aligning to TRBD2. From germline, CDR1 is DFQATT and CDR2 SNEGSKA (reference sequence). This CDR3 comprises 13 residues. Germline trimming cut 8 bases from V and 7 bases from J; bases unmatched to any gene: 12. CDR3 bases: TGCAGTTCCCTCCGGGACTATTCTTATACGCAGTATTTT. Translating gives CSSLRDYSYTQYF.

A few counts support this clonotype. The chain carries TRBV7-6 and TRBJ1-2; maybe TRBD1 (5 bases). Germline CDR1 is SGHVS and CDR2 is FNYEAQ. The CDR3 runs 14 residues. The V end lost 5 bases, the J end lost 2 bases, and 12 bases lay between the germline ends. In DNA form, the CDR3 reads TGTGCCAGCAGCCCGGGACCGACAAACTATGGCTACACCTTC. Its translation is CASSPGPTNYGYTF.

The sample holds a few counts of this clonotype. The chain employs TRBV5-6 and TRBJ2-1; 8 bases line up with TRBD2. After removal of 1 base from V and 7 bases from J, the junction contained 7 bases not matched to a gene. The CDR3 has 15 amino acids. Looked up from germline, CDR1 is SGHDT and CDR2 is YYEEEE. CDR3 amino acids: CASSLNGGARNEQFF. The CDR3 region has the DNA TGTGCCAGCAGCTTGAACGGGGGGGCTCGGAATGAGCAGTTCTTC.